This TCR beta chain derives from a study of CD8+CD57+ T cells in acquired aplastic anemia. Study background: Isolated CD4+ and CD8+ cells, once sorted, yielded DNA averaging about 3.1 ug.

All patients picked for sequencing had shown, by flow cytometry, an expansion of CD8+CD57+ cells. The enrolled patients all had severe acquired aplastic anemia. The use of genomic DNA as template underpinned the TCR beta VDJ and CDR3 profiling. TCRdb processed the reads anew with MiXCR; each CDR3 protein has one entry. The sample records roughly 250,000 distinct CDR3 sequences, roughly 82% being singletons. The CDR3 is 17 residues long. Per germline, CDR1 SNHLY and CDR2 FYNNEI. Study-level results: Patients and controls turned out to have twenty-nine CD8+ CDR3 sequences in common. Simpson's diversity of CD8+ cells was not significantly different in patients compared with controls.

Comments on this clonotype: The antigen is not known. One junction end disagrees with the germline gene, perhaps due to a read error.

This receptor was identified in a human donor with aplastic anemia. V is TRBV2 and J is TRBJ1-1; the D gene is possibly TRBD1 (6 bases). Sequenced material: sorted CD4+, CD8+, or CD8+CD57+ T cells (not recorded which) from PBMCs. The DNA for the CDR3 is TGTGCCAGCGGGGACGGGGGCACACAGGCACAAAACACTGAACCAGGCTTT. It specifies CASGDGGTQAQNTEPGF.